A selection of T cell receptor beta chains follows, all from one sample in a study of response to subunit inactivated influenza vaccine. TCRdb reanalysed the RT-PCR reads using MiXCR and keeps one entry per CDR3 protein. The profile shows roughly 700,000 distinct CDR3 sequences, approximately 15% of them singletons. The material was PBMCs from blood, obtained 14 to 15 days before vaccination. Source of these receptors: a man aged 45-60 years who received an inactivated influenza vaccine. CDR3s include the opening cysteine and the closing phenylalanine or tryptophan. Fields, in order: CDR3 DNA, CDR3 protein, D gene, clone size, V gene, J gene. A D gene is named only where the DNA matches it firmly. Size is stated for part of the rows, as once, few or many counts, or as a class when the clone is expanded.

TGCGCCAGCAGCTTTAGTGGGACTAGCACAGATACGCAGTATTTT	CASSFSGTSTDTQYF	NA	many	TRBV5-1	TRBJ2-3
TGCAGTGCTAGAGTTGTTCACAGGAACTATGGCTACACCTTC	CSARVVHRNYGYTF	NA	NA	TRBV20-1	TRBJ1-2
TGCAGTGCTCCGTTAGCGGGGGTACAAGAGACCCAGTACTTC	CSAPLAGVQETQYF	TRBD2	many	TRBV20-1	TRBJ2-5
TGTGCCAGCAGTTCGACTAGCGGGAGGAGCTCCTACAATGAGCAGTTCTTC	CASSSTSGRSSYNEQFF	TRBD2	NA	TRBV28	TRBJ2-1
TGTGCCAGTTGGGAGGGTGTTAATGAAAAACTGTTTTTT	CASWEGVNEKLFF	NA	few	TRBV12-3/TRBV12-4	TRBJ1-4
TGCAGCGTTGGGGGAAATGAGCAGTTCTTC	CSVGGNEQFF	NA	NA	TRBV29-1	TRBJ2-1
TGTGCCAGCAGCTTAGCCGGCGGGGGTCTGGGGACCTTC	CASSLAGGGLGTF	NA	NA	TRBV7-9	TRBJ1-2
TGTGCCAGCAGCTTACTTGGGACAGGGTCTGAAGATACGCAGTATTTT	CASSLLGTGSEDTQYF	TRBD1	NA	TRBV7-2	TRBJ2-3
TGCGCCAGCAGCCAAACAGGGATCACCGGAAACACCATATATTTT	CASSQTGITGNTIYF	NA	few	TRBV4-1	TRBJ1-3
TGCAGTGCTAGGATGGGGACAGGAGCCAAAAACATTCAGTACTTC	CSARMGTGAKNIQYF	TRBD1	few	TRBV20-1	TRBJ2-4
TGTGCCAGCAGCTTCGTCAGAAATGAGCAGTTCTTC	CASSFVRNEQFF	NA	NA	TRBV11-2	TRBJ2-1
TGCAGTGCTAGAATTACATCTTCGGGCTATGGCTACACCTTC	CSARITSSGYGYTF	NA	few	TRBV20-1	TRBJ1-2
TGTGCCAGCAGTTACTCCGAAGGAAACACCATATATTTT	CASSYSEGNTIYF	NA	few	TRBV6-2/TRBV6-3	TRBJ1-3
TGTGCCAGCAGGTCAACTAGCGGGACTCAAGAGACCCAGTACTTC	CASRSTSGTQETQYF	TRBD2	few	TRBV12-3/TRBV12-4	TRBJ2-5
TGTGCCAGCAGCTTAAGGTCCTACGGTATTGAGTATGAGCAGTTCTTC	CASSLRSYGIEYEQFF	NA	NA	TRBV7-6	TRBJ2-1
TGTGCCAGCAGAGGACGGGGGGCCCTCTATGGCTACACCTTC	CASRGRGALYGYTF	NA	few	TRBV6-1	TRBJ1-2
TGCGCCAGCAGGCCAGGGACTAGCGGAAGCACAGATACGCAGTATTTT	CASRPGTSGSTDTQYF	TRBD2	NA	TRBV5-1	TRBJ2-3
TGTGCCAGCAGCCCGAGACTAGCGGGAGATGCCTACAATGAGCAGTTCTTC	CASSPRLAGDAYNEQFF	TRBD2	many	TRBV4-2	TRBJ2-1
TGTGCCAGCAGCTTAGATGCGGGGCTATACAATGAGCAGTTCTTC	CASSLDAGLYNEQFF	NA	NA	TRBV7-9	TRBJ2-1
TGTGCCAGCAGTACCGGGACAGGGGGCCACGAGCAGTACTTC	CASSTGTGGHEQYF	TRBD1	NA	TRBV27	TRBJ2-7
TGTGCCAGCAGCTTTTGGGAATTAGCCAAAAACATTCAGTACTTC	CASSFWELAKNIQYF	NA	few	TRBV5-6	TRBJ2-4
TGTGCCAGCAGCTTACCCCCTCGAGGGGGGACCCCAAGCCATGAGCAGTTCTTC	CASSLPPRGGTPSHEQFF	NA	NA	TRBV11-2	TRBJ2-1
TGTGCCAGCTTCTCCGGAATGGACAGCTACGAGCAGTACTTC	CASFSGMDSYEQYF	NA	NA	TRBV12-3/TRBV12-4	TRBJ2-7
TGCGCCAGCAGCCTCCAGTACGGACACGACCAGCCCCAGCATTTT	CASSLQYGHDQPQHF	NA	few	TRBV4-3	TRBJ1-5
TGTGCCAGCAGCTACCCCTTCCCCAACGTCCTGACTTTC	CASSYPFPNVLTF	NA	NA	TRBV5-6	TRBJ2-6
TGCAGTGCCCCCACGGGAGGAGGAAACACCATATATTTT	CSAPTGGGNTIYF	NA	NA	TRBV20-1	TRBJ1-3
TGTGCCTCCGGACTCCCGACGGCGGCAGGCGCTAACTATGGCTACACCTTC	CASGLPTAAGANYGYTF	NA	few	TRBV5-6	TRBJ1-2
TGCGCCAGCAAAGTTCAGCCAGACTCAATCGAAGCTTTCTTT	CASKVQPDSIEAFF	NA	many	TRBV5-1	TRBJ1-1
TGCAGCGCCTTCCAGGGGGCAACTAATGAAAAACTGTTTTTT	CSAFQGATNEKLFF	TRBD1	NA	TRBV29-1	TRBJ1-4
TGTGCCAGCAGCCAAGAAGTGGTAGCGGGGGGGCCAGGTGAGCAGTTCTTC	CASSQEVVAGGPGEQFF	TRBD2	NA	TRBV4-2	TRBJ2-1
TGTGCCAGCAGCTTAGTTGCCAGCGGAAACGAGCAGTACTTC	CASSLVASGNEQYF	NA	few	TRBV7-2	TRBJ2-7